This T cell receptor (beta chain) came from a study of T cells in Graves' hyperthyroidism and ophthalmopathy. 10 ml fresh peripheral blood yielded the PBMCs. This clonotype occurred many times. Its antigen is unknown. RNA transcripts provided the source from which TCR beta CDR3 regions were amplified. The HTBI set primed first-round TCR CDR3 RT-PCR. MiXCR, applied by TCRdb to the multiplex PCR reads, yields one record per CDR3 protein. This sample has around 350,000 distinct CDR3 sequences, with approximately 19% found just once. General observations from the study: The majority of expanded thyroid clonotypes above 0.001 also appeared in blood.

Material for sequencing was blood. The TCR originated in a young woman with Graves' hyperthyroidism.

CDR3 coding DNA: TGTGCCAGCAGTTACTACACAGGGTCACAGGCAAATTCACCCCTCCACTTT. Translating gives CASSYYTGSQANSPLHF. The chain carries TRBV6-5 and TRBJ1-6; possible D gene TRBD1, 6 bases. CDR3 length: 17 residues. Germline V gene lookup returns CDR1 MNHEY and CDR2 SVGAGI. V dropped 1 base and J dropped 7 bases, with 17 bases sitting between them.